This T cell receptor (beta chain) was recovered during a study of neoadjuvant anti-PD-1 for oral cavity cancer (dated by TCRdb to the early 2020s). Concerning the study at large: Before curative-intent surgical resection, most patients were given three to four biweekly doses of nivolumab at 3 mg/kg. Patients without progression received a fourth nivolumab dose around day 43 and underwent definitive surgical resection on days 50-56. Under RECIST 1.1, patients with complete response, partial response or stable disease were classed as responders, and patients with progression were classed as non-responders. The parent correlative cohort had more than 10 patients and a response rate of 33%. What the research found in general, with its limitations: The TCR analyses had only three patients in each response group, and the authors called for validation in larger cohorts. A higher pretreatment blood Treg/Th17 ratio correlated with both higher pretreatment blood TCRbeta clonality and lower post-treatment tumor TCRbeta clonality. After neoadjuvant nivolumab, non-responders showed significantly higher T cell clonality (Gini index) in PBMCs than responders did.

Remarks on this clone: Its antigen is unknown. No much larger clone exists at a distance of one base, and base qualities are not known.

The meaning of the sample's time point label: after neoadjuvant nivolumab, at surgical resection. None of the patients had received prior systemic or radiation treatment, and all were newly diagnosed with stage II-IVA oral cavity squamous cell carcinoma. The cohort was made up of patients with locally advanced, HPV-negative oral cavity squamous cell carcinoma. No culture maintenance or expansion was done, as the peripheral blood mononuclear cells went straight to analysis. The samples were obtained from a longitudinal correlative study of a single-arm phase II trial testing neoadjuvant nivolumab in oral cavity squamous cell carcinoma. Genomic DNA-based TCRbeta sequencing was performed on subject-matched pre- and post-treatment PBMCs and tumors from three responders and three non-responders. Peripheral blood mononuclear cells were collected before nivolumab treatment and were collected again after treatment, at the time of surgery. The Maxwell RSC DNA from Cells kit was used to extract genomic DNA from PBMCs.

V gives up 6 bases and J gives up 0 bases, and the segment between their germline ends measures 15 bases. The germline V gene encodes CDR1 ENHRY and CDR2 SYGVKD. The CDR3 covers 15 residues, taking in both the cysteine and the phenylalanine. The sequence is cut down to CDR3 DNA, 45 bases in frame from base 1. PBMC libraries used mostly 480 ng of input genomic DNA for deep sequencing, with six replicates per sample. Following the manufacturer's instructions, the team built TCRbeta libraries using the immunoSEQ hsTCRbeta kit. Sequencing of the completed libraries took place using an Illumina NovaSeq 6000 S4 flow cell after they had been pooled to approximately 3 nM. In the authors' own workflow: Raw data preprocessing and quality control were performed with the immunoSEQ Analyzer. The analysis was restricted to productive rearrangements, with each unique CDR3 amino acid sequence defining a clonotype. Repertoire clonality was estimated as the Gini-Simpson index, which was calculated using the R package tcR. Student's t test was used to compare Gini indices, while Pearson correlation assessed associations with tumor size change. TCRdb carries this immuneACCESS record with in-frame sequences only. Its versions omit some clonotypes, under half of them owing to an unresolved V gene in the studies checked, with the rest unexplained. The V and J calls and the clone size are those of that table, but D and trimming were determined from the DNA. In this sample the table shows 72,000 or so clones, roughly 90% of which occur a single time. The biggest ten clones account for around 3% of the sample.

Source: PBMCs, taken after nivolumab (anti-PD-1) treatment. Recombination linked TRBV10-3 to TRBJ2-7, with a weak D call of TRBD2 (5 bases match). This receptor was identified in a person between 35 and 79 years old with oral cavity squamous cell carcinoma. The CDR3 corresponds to CAISVSAVPSYEQYF. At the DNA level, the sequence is TGTGCCATCAGCGTTAGCGCGGTGCCCTCCTACGAGCAGTACTTC.